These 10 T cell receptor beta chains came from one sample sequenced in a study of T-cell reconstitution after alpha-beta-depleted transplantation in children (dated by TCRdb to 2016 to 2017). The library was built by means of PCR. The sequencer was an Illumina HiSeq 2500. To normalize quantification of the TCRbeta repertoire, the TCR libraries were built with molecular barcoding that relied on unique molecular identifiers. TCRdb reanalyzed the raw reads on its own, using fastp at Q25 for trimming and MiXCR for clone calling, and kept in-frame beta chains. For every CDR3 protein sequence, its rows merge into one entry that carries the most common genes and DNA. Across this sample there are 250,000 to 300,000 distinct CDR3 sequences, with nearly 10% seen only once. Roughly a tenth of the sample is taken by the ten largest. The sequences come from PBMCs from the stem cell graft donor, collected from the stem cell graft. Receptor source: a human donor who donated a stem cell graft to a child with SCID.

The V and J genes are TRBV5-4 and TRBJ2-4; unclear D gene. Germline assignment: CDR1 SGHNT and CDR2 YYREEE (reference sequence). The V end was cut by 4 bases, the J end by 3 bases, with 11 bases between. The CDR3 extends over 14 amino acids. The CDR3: CASSEDGYKNIQYF. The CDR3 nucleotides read TGTGCCAGCAGCGAAGACGGCTACAAAAACATTCAGTACTTC.

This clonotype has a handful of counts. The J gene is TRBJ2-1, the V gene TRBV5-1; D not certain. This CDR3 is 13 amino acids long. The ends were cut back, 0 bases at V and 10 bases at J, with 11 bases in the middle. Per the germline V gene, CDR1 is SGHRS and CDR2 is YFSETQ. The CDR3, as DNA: TGCGCCAGCAGCTTGGAACGGTCGGACGAGCAGTTCTTC. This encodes CASSLERSDEQFF.

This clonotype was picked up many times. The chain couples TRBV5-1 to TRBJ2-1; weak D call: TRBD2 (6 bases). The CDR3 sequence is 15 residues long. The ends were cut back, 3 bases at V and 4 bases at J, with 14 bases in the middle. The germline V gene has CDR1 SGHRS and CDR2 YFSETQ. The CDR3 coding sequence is TGCGCCAGCAGCTCTGGGACTCCCTCATACAATGAGCAGTTCTTC. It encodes CASSSGTPSYNEQFF.

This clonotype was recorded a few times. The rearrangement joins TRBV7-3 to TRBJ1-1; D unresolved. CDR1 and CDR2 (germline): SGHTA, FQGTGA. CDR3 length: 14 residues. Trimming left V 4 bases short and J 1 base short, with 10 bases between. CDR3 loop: CASSSEDWNTEAFF. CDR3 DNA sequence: TGTGCCAGCAGCTCCGAGGACTGGAACACTGAAGCTTTCTTT.

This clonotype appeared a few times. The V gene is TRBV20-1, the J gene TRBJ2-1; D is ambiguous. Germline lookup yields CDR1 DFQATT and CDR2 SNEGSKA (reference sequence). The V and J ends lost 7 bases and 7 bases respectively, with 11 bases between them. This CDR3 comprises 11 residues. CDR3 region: CSVASKNEQFF. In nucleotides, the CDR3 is TGCAGTGTAGCCTCAAAGAATGAGCAGTTCTTC.

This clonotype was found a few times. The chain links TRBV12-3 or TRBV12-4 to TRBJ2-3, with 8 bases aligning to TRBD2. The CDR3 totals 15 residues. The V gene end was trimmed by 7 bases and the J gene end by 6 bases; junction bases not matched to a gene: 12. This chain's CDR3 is CASTPRWIAGDTQYF. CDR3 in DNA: TGTGCCAGCACCCCTAGGTGGATAGCGGGGGATACGCAGTATTTT.

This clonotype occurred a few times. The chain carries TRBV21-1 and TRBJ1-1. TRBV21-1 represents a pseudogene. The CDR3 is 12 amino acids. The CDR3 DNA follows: TGTGCCAGCAGCAAAGATCTGTCTGAAGCTTTCTTT. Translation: CASSKDLSEAFF.

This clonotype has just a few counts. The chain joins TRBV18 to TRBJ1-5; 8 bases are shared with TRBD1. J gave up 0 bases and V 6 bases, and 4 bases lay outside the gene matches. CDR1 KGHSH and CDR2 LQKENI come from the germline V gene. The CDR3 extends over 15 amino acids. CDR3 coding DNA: TGTGCCAGCTCTCGGACAGGGTATAGCAATCAGCCCCAGCATTTT. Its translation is CASSRTGYSNQPQHF. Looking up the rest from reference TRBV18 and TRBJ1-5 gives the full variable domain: NAGVMQNPRHLVRRRGQEARLRCSPMKGHSHVYWYRQLPEEGLKFMVYLQKENIIDESGMPKERFSAEFPKEGPSILRIQQVVRGDSAAYFCASSRTGYSNQPQHFGDGTRLSIL.

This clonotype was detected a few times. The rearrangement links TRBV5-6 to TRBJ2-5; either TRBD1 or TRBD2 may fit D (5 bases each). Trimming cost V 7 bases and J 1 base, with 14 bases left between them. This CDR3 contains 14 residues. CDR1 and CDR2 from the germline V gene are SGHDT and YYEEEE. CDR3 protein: CASGVRGPQETQYF. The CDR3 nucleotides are TGTGCCAGCGGTGTCCGGGGCCCCCAAGAGACCCAGTACTTC. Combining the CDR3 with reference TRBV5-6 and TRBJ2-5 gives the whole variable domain DAGVTQSPTHLIKTRGQQVTLRCSPKSGHDTVSWYQQALGQGPQFIFQYYEEEERQRGNFPDRFSGHQFPNYSSELNVNALLLGDSALYLCASGVRGPQETQYFGPGTRLLVL.

Here the CDR3 reads CASSQFAGQGNEKLFF. CDR3 sequence (DNA): TGTGCCAGCAGCCAATTTGCTGGGCAGGGAAATGAAAAACTGTTTTTT. The chain links TRBV14 to TRBJ1-4; possibly TRBD1 for D (5 bases). Germline assignment: CDR1 SGHDN and CDR2 FVKESK. The CDR3 sequence is 16 residues long. Trimming left V 2 bases short and J 5 bases short, with 15 bases between.